This T cell receptor (beta chain) was retrieved from a study of OX40 agonist ivuxolimab in advanced cancers. At the level of the study: The dose-escalation cohort was approximately 85% male, with a mean age of around 60 years, ranging about 20 to 85.

With respect to this clone: Its antigen is as yet unknown.

The protocol was immunoSEQ multiplex PCR, while the TCRdb copy is restricted to in-frame clones and leaves out a portion. This table holds about 59,000 clones, roughly 84% found once. The CDR3 has 14 amino acids. Germline CDR1 SNHLY, CDR2 FYNNEI. V lost 6 bases to trimming and J lost 8 bases, with 19 bases between them. Findings and caveats of the study: The study did not work out the antigen specificity of the expanded peripheral T cells.

Material: CD4+ or CD8+ T cells sorted from blood, obtained in a trial of the OX40 agonist ivuxolimab. The V call is TRBV2, the J call TRBJ1-2; maybe TRBD1 (5 bases). The clonotype comes from an adult with an advanced solid tumor such as melanoma, head and neck, liver or kidney cancer. CDR3 in DNA: TGTGCCAGCAGGAGGGGTGCCAACGCGCGGGGCTACACCTTC. It is translated as CASRRGANARGYTF.